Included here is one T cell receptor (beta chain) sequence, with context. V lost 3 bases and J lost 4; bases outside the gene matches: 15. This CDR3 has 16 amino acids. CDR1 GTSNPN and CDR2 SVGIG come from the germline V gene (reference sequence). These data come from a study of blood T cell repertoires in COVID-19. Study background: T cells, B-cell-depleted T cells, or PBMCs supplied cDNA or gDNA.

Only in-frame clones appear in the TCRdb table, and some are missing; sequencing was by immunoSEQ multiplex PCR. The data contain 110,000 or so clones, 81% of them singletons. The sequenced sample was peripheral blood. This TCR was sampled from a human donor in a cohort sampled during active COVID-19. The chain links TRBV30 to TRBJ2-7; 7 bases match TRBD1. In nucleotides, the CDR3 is TGTGCCTGGAGACCGCTGGGGGTAGGGGGCGAGTACGAGCAGTACTTC. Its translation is CAWRPLGVGGEYEQYF. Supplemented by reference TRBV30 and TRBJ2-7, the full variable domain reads SQTIHQWPATLVQPVGSPLSLECTVEGTSNPNLYWYRQAAGRGLQLLFYSVGIGQISSEVPQNLSASRPQDRQFILSSKKLLLSDSGFYLCAWRPLGVGGEYEQYFGPGTRLTVT.